This T cell receptor beta chain was sequenced for a study of cytotoxic CD8 clonotypes in ibrutinib-treated CLL. Overall study: Enrolment comprised roughly 11 relapsed/refractory and some 15 treatment-naive patients; around 18 were IGHV unmutated.

This clone was detected only once. Its antigen is not known. The germline V gene encodes CDR1 SGDLS and CDR2 YYNGEE. J lost 3 bases, V lost 3 bases, and 1 base had no gene match. CDR3 size: 15 residues. The study's findings and limits: Public clonotypes occurred uncommonly; on treatment, they contracted or remained stable. The study found clonality rose at ibrutinib response, then fell toward baseline at progression.

Clones were read by immunoSEQ multiplex PCR, and TCRdb kept only the in-frame ones, dropping some. The sample holds 75,000 to 90,000 clones, approximately 87% seen once. The gene calls are TRBV9 and TRBJ2-1; TRBD2 agrees at 12 bases. This TCR came from a human donor with chronic lymphocytic leukemia. The input for sequencing was PBMCs, taken after 24 months of ibrutinib treatment. The CDR3 spells CASSASGRVYNEQFF. The CDR3 DNA reads TGTGCCAGCAGCGCTAGCGGGAGGGTCTACAATGAGCAGTTCTTC.